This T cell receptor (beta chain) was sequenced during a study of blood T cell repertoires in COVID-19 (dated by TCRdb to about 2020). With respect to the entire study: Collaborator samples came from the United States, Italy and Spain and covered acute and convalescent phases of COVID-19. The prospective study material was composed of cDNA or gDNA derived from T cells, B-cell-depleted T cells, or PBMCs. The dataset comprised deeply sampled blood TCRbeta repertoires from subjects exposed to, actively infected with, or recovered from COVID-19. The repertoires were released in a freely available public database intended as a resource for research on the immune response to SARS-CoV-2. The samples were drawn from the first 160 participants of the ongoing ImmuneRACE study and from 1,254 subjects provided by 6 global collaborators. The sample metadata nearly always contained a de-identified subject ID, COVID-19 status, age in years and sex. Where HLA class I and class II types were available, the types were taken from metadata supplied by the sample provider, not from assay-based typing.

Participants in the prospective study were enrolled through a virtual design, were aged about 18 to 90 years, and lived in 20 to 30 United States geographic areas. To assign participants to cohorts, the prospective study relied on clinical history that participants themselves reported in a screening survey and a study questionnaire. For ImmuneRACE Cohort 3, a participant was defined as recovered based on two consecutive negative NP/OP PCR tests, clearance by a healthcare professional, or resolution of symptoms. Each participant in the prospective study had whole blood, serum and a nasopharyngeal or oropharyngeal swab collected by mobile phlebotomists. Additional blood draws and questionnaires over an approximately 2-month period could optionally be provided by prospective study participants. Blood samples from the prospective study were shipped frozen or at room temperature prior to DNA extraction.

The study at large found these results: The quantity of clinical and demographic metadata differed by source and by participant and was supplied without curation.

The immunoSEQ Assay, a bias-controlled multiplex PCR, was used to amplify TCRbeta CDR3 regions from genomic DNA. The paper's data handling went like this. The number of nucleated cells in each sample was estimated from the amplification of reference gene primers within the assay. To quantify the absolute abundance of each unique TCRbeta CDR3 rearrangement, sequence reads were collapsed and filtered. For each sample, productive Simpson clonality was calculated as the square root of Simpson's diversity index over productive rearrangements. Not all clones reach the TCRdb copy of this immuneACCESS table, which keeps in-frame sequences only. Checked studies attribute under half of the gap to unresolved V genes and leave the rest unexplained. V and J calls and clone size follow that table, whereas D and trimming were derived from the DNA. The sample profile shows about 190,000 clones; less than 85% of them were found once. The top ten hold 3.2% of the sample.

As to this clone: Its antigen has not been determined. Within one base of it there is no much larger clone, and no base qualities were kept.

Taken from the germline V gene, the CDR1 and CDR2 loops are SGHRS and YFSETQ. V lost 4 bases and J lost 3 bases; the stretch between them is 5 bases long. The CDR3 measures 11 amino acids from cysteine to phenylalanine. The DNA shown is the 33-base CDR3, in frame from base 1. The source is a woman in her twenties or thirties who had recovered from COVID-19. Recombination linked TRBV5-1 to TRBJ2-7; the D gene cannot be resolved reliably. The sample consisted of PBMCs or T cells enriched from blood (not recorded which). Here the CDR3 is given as CASSLNYEQYF. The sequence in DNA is TGCGCCAGCAGCCTAAACTACGAGCAGTACTTC.